This is a list of T cell receptor beta chains from one sample in a study of metastatic and nonmetastatic thyroid tumors. MiXCR was used by TCRdb to re-call the PCR reads. The sample records about 92,000 clones, 15% being singletons. The sample consisted of blood. Every receptor here comes from a female donor with papillary thyroid cancer or a benign thyroid nodule (not recorded which). Some clones in this sample may be carry-over from other donors' samples. Both conserved end residues are part of each CDR3. The order of the fields is D gene, J gene, clone size, V gene, CDR3 protein, CDR3 DNA. D genes are given only for firm matches. Size values are once, few and many counts, or a class for expanded clones, and some rows have none.

D: NA
J: TRBJ2-7
size: many
V: TRBV20-1
CDR3: CSAMDGEYEQYF
DNA: TGCAGTGCTATGGACGGGGAGTACGAGCAGTACTTC

D: NA
J: TRBJ2-7
size: NA
V: TRBV13
CDR3: CASNRGGSHYEQYF
DNA: TGTGCCAGCAATAGGGGCGGCAGCCATTACGAGCAGTACTTC

D: NA
J: TRBJ1-2
size: many
V: TRBV6-1
CDR3: CASSEGWAAYGYTF
DNA: TGTGCCAGCAGTGAAGGATGGGCGGCCTATGGCTACACCTTC

D: TRBD1
J: TRBJ2-7
size: few
V: TRBV2
CDR3: CASTLGQVVNEHYF
DNA: TGTGCCAGCACCTTGGGACAGGTGGTAAACGAGCACTACTTC

D: NA
J: TRBJ1-2
size: few
V: TRBV28
CDR3: CASSLDVMANYGYTF
DNA: TGTGCCAGCAGCTTAGATGTCATGGCAAACTATGGCTACACCTTC

D: NA
J: TRBJ1-5
size: many
V: TRBV19
CDR3: CASSTSTTGQPQHF
DNA: TGTGCCAGTAGTACTTCGACAACAGGGCAGCCCCAGCATTTT

D: TRBD1
J: TRBJ1-2
size: many
V: TRBV11-1
CDR3: CASSFGDRGKRGYGYTF
DNA: TGTGCCAGCAGTTTCGGGGACAGGGGGAAGAGAGGCTATGGCTACACCTTC

D: NA
J: TRBJ2-2
size: many
V: TRBV5-1
CDR3: CASSLQTSKNPGELFF
DNA: TGCGCCAGCAGCTTGCAGACTAGTAAAAACCCCGGGGAGCTGTTTTTT

D: NA
J: TRBJ2-1
size: many
V: TRBV20-1
CDR3: CSAREWSGGPHTDDEQFF
DNA: TGCAGTGCTAGAGAGTGGTCAGGGGGGCCCCACACGGACGATGAGCAGTTCTTC

D: TRBD2
J: TRBJ2-5
size: NA
V: TRBV5-1
CDR3: CASSLEPSGYQETQYF
DNA: TGCGCCAGCAGCTTGGAGCCTAGCGGCTACCAAGAGACCCAGTACTTC

D: NA
J: TRBJ2-6
size: many
V: TRBV11-2
CDR3: CASSLVPTLSGANVLTF
DNA: TGTGCCAGCAGCCTAGTACCCACCCTCTCTGGGGCCAACGTCCTGACTTTC

D: NA
J: TRBJ1-1
size: NA
V: TRBV11-1
CDR3: CAIDPRWGRTEAFF
DNA: TGTGCCATCGACCCCAGGTGGGGTAGGACTGAAGCTTTCTTT

D: TRBD1
J: TRBJ2-7
size: many
V: TRBV10-3
CDR3: CAISGGQGAITYEQYF
DNA: TGTGCCATCAGTGGGGGACAGGGGGCGATTACCTACGAGCAGTACTTC

D: NA
J: TRBJ2-7
size: NA
V: TRBV6-2/TRBV6-3
CDR3: CASRDIYEQYF
DNA: TGTGCCAGCCGGGACATCTACGAGCAGTACTTC

D: TRBD1
J: TRBJ1-3
size: many
V: TRBV5-1
CDR3: CASSLTGGSGNTIYF
DNA: TGCGCCAGCAGCCTGACAGGGGGCTCTGGAAACACCATATATTTT

D: TRBD1
J: TRBJ2-2
size: NA
V: TRBV18
CDR3: CASSPRGQGSLFF
DNA: TGTGCCAGCTCACCACGAGGACAGGGATCGCTGTTTTTT

D: TRBD2
J: TRBJ2-3
size: NA
V: TRBV19
CDR3: CASSQRLAGGADTQYF
DNA: TGTGCCAGTAGTCAAAGACTAGCGGGGGGTGCAGATACGCAGTATTTT

D: TRBD1
J: TRBJ1-6
size: many
V: TRBV2
CDR3: CASRQTGGNSPLHF
DNA: TGTGCCAGCAGGCAAACAGGGGGTAATTCACCCCTCCACTTT

D: NA
J: TRBJ2-7
size: many
V: TRBV11-3
CDR3: CASSLGEKPYEQYF
DNA: TGTGCCAGCAGCTTAGGTGAGAAACCCTACGAGCAGTACTTC

D: NA
J: TRBJ1-2
size: many
V: TRBV4-2
CDR3: CASSREDLGGYTF
DNA: TGTGCCAGCAGCCGGGAGGACCTTGGGGGCTACACCTTC

D: TRBD1
J: TRBJ1-5
size: many
V: TRBV28
CDR3: CASKGTGGAGNQPQHF
DNA: TGTGCCAGCAAGGGGACAGGGGGCGCAGGCAATCAGCCCCAGCATTTT

D: NA
J: TRBJ2-1
size: many
V: TRBV4-2
CDR3: CASSQDREGGEIGEQFF
DNA: TGTGCCAGCAGCCAAGATCGAGAGGGGGGCGAGATCGGTGAGCAGTTCTTC

D: NA
J: TRBJ1-1
size: many
V: TRBV27
CDR3: CASRSLGTVKAFF
DNA: TGTGCCAGCCGATCACTCGGGACGGTAAAAGCTTTCTTT

D: TRBD2
J: TRBJ2-7
size: many
V: TRBV6-2/TRBV6-3
CDR3: CASSYMSWASGGYEQYF
DNA: TGTGCCAGCAGTTACATGTCGTGGGCTAGCGGGGGCTACGAGCAGTACTTC

D: NA
J: TRBJ1-1
size: many
V: TRBV29-1
CDR3: CSAPTETNTEAFF
DNA: TGCAGCGCCCCGACAGAGACGAACACTGAAGCTTTCTTT

D: NA
J: TRBJ1-2
size: many
V: TRBV10-3
CDR3: CAITQGNYGYTF
DNA: TGTGCCATCACACAGGGTAACTATGGCTACACCTTC

D: TRBD1
J: TRBJ2-3
size: many
V: TRBV6-2/TRBV6-3
CDR3: CASSLQGAGTDTQYF
DNA: TGTGCCAGCAGTCTACAGGGGGCGGGCACAGATACGCAGTATTTT

D: NA
J: TRBJ2-7
size: NA
V: TRBV28
CDR3: CAISLSVAEHYF
DNA: TGTGCCATCAGTTTATCCGTGGCCGAGCATTACTTC

D: NA
J: TRBJ1-1
size: many
V: TRBV28
CDR3: CASSLSQGATEAFF
DNA: TGTGCCAGCAGTTTATCACAGGGAGCCACTGAAGCTTTCTTT

D: TRBD2
J: TRBJ2-3
size: many
V: TRBV7-3
CDR3: CASSLAGGSSDTQYF
DNA: TGTGCCAGCAGCTTAGCGGGGGGGTCCTCAGATACGCAGTATTTT

D: TRBD1
J: TRBJ1-2
size: many
V: TRBV30
CDR3: CAWGTVGYTF
DNA: TGTGCCTGGGGGACAGTCGGCTACACCTTC

D: NA
J: TRBJ2-1
size: many
V: TRBV20-1
CDR3: CSARNTLVSYNEQFF
DNA: TGCAGTGCTAGGAACACACTTGTCTCCTACAATGAGCAGTTCTTC

D: NA
J: TRBJ2-7
size: many
V: TRBV9
CDR3: CASSATTSPGLGYEQYF
DNA: TGTGCCAGCAGCGCCACCACTTCTCCCGGGTTGGGTTACGAGCAGTACTTC

D: NA
J: TRBJ2-7
size: many
V: TRBV30
CDR3: CAWSVTGRKQYF
DNA: TGTGCCTGGAGTGTAACAGGGAGGAAGCAGTACTTC

D: TRBD1
J: TRBJ1-5
size: many
V: TRBV28
CDR3: CASSFPGTDSNQPQHF
DNA: TGTGCCAGCAGTTTCCCAGGGACAGATAGCAATCAGCCCCAGCATTTT

D: TRBD1
J: TRBJ1-1
size: many
V: TRBV28
CDR3: CASSLYAETGYGEAFF
DNA: TGTGCCAGCAGTTTATATGCCGAGACAGGGTACGGGGAAGCTTTCTTT

D: NA
J: TRBJ1-1
size: NA
V: TRBV30
CDR3: CACSHAVGGMSIAFF
DNA: TGTGCCTGCAGCCACGCCGTCGGGGGAATGTCGATAGCTTTCTTT

D: TRBD1
J: TRBJ1-5
size: many
V: TRBV25-1
CDR3: CASTDRGNQPQHF
DNA: TGTGCCAGCACGGACAGGGGCAATCAGCCCCAGCATTTT

D: TRBD2
J: TRBJ2-2
size: many
V: TRBV6-5
CDR3: CASSYGLAGVISGELFF
DNA: TGTGCCAGCAGTTACGGACTAGCGGGGGTTATCTCCGGGGAGCTGTTTTTT

D: NA
J: TRBJ1-1
size: many
V: TRBV5-1
CDR3: CASSPMTVNTEAFF
DNA: TGCGCCAGCAGTCCAATGACAGTGAACACTGAAGCTTTCTTT

D: NA
J: TRBJ1-1
size: NA
V: TRBV28
CDR3: CASSVLRINTEAFF
DNA: TGTGCCAGCAGTGTGTTACGTATCAACACTGAAGCTTTCTTT

D: TRBD1
J: TRBJ2-6
size: many
V: TRBV4-2
CDR3: CASSQGGTGPGANVLTF
DNA: TGTGCCAGCAGCCAAGGGGGGACAGGGCCCGGGGCCAACGTCCTGACTTTC